This T cell receptor (beta chain) was profiled in a study of T cells in Graves' hyperthyroidism and ophthalmopathy. General study findings and limits: Ophthalmopathy and stable hyperthyroidism were told apart by a 13 V-J model. Most expanded thyroid clonotypes above 0.001 also appeared in blood.

CDR3 size: 15 residues. Germline V gives CDR1 LNHDA, CDR2 SQIVND (reference sequence). V was clipped by 5 bases and J by 1 base, with 14 bases between them. Comments on this clonotype: What it binds is unknown.

TCR beta CDR3 sequences were amplified from RNA transcripts. RT-PCR in the first round (using the HTBI primer set) targeted the TCR CDR3. TCRdb re-derived calls from the multiplex PCR reads in MiXCR, one entry per CDR3 protein. This repertoire shows about 560,000 distinct CDR3 sequences, 40% to 55% found once; its top ten account for approximately 8.2%. Material for sequencing was peripheral blood or thyroid tissue (not recorded which). The chain couples TRBV19 to TRBJ1-1; maybe TRBD1 (5 bases). The sequence came from a woman between 18 and 29 years old with Graves' hyperthyroidism. This CDR3 reads CASSSVGTANTEAFF. The CDR3 coding sequence is TGTGCCAGTAGTTCTGTCGGGACGGCGAACACTGAAGCTTTCTTT.